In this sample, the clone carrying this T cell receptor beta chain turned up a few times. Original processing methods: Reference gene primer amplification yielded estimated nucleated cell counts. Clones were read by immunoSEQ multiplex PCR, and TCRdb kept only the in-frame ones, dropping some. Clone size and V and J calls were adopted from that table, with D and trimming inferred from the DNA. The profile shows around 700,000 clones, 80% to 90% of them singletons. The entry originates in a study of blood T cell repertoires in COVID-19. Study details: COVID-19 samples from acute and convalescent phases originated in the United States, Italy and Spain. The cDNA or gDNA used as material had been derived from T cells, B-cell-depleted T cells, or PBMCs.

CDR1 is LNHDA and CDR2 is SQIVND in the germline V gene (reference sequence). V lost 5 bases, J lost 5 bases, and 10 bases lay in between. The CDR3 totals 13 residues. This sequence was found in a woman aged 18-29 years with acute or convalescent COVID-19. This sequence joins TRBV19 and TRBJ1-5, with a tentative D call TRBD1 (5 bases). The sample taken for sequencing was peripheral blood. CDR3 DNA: TGTGCCAGTAGTGTGGGGACTCATCAGCCCCAGCATTTT. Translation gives CASSVGTHQPQHF.